These 18 T cell receptor beta chains came from one sample sequenced in a study of sequential checkpoint blockade in melanoma. Sequenced by immunoSEQ multiplex PCR; TCRdb stores in-frame clones only, minus some. This sample yields under 20,000 clones, of which more than 55% are seen a single time; about 11% belongs to the top ten. As to treatment: randomized to nivolumab then ipilimumab (arm A) or the reverse (arm B). The sample was CD8+ T cells sorted from blood (inferred from file names), taken from a patient given nivolumab and ipilimumab in sequence. Receptors were obtained from a human donor with melanoma.

J is TRBJ2-2 and V is TRBV27; D ambiguous. V was trimmed by 2 bases and J by 6 bases, leaving 7 bases between them. The length of the CDR3 is 13 residues. The germline V gene encodes CDR1 MNHEY and CDR2 SMNVEV (reference sequence). CDR3 loop: CASSLQIPGELFF. CDR3 in DNA: TGTGCCAGCAGTTTACAGATCCCCGGGGAGCTGTTTTTT.

This clone was counted a few times. The J gene is TRBJ2-5, the V gene TRBV30; 7 bases match TRBD1. The CDR3 spans 10 residues. Germline values: CDR1 GTSNPN, CDR2 SVGIG (reference sequence). With 3 bases clipped from V and 13 bases from J, the junction kept 5 bases outside the gene matches. The CDR3 DNA reads TGTGCCTGGAGCCAGGGGGAGTGGTACTTC. Translating gives CAWSQGEWYF.

The CDR3 coding sequence is TGTGCCAGCAGCTCCCGGGACAGGGCAGGCGAGCAGTACTTC. Its protein is CASSSRDRAGEQYF. This sequence joins TRBV13 and TRBJ2-7; 9 nucleotides match TRBD1. CDR3 length: 14 amino acids. Trimming cost V 4 bases and J 6 bases; bases outside gene matches: 7. Per germline, CDR1 PRHDT and CDR2 FYEKMQ (reference sequence).

CDR3 region: CASSISGGYTEAFF. The CDR3 coding sequence is TGTGCCAGTAGTATCTCAGGGGGCTATACTGAAGCTTTCTTT. The V call is TRBV19, the J call TRBJ1-1, with 8 bases matching TRBD1. Germline assignment: CDR1 LNHDA and CDR2 SQIVND (reference sequence). Germline trimming cut 3 bases from V and 5 bases from J; bases unmatched to any gene: 5. The CDR3 sequence is 14 residues long.

The CDR3 bases are TGTGCCAGCAGTACCAGAGGGGGAGCCCCCTACGAGCAGTACTTC. Its protein is CASSTRGGAPYEQYF. The V call is TRBV28, the J call TRBJ2-7, with D possibly being TRBD1 (6 bases). The CDR3 is made up of 15 amino acids. Looked up from germline, CDR1 is MDHEN and CDR2 is SYDVKM. Trimming took 5 bases from V and 2 from J, leaving 16 bases between them.

This chain connects TRBV10-1 to TRBJ2-1; no clear D. Looked up from germline, CDR1 is WNHNN and CDR2 is SYGVQD (reference sequence). V was cut by 2 bases and J by 1 base, with 3 bases left in between. The CDR3 length is 13 residues. The CDR3 here is CASSEESYNEQFF. CDR3 DNA sequence: TGCGCCAGCAGTGAGGAGTCCTACAATGAGCAGTTCTTC.

V is TRBV7-9 and J is TRBJ1-4, with D possibly being TRBD1 (5 bases). Trimming took 6 bases from V and 2 from J, leaving 7 bases between them. The CDR3 is 13 residues long. The germline CDR1 and CDR2 sequences are SEHNR and FQNEAQ (reference sequence). The CDR3 loop reads CASRTATNEKLFF. The CDR3 DNA reads as TGTGCCAGCAGGACAGCGACTAATGAAAAACTGTTTTTT. Filled out from reference TRBV7-9 and TRBJ1-4, the complete variable domain reads DTGVSQNPRHKITKRGQNVTFRCDPISEHNRLYWYRQTLGQGPEFLTYFQNEAQLEKSRLLSDRFSAERPKGSFSTLEIQRTEQGDSAMYLCASRTATNEKLFFGSGTQLSVL.

DNA for the CDR3: TGTGCCAGCAGCTTAACAGGGGGCTCCTACAATGAGCAGTTCTTC. Amino acids: CASSLTGGSYNEQFF. The chain employs TRBV11-2 and TRBJ2-1; 8 bases align to TRBD1. The CDR3 sequence is 15 residues long. Germline-derived CDR1 and CDR2 are SGHAT and FQNNGV. V gave up 2 bases and J gave up 0 bases; unmatched junction bases: 0.

The chain links TRBV4-3 to TRBJ2-3, with 10 bases fitting TRBD2. V dropped 2 bases and J dropped 4; count of bases not matched to a gene: 6. The CDR3 sequence is 16 residues long. The germline V gene has CDR1 LGHNA and CDR2 YSLEER. CDR3 loop: CASSQHKRGGPDTQYF. The CDR3 nucleotides are TGCGCCAGCAGCCAACATAAGCGGGGGGGACCAGATACGCAGTATTTT.

The genes are TRBV4-1 and TRBJ2-3, with 10 bases aligning to TRBD2. The CDR3 covers 14 residues. V lost 5 bases, J lost 3 bases, and 2 bases stayed unmatched. Germline-derived CDR1 and CDR2 are MGHRA and YSYEKL. CDR3 sequence: CASSFSGGTDTQYF. In nucleotides, the CDR3 is TGCGCCAGCAGCTTTAGCGGGGGGACAGATACGCAGTATTTT.

In this sample, this clone turned up once. V and J are TRBV30 and TRBJ1-1, with D perhaps matching TRBD1 (5 bases). Germline assignment: CDR1 GTSNPN and CDR2 SVGIG (reference sequence). Deletions cut 3 bases from V and 8 bases from J, with 10 bases between. The CDR3 runs 11 residues. This CDR3 reads CAWSQEGEAFF. CDR3 DNA sequence: TGTGCCTGGAGCCAGGAGGGGGAAGCTTTCTTT.

This chain uses TRBV11-3 with TRBJ2-2, with 9 nucleotides matching TRBD1. Per the germline V gene, CDR1 is SGHNT and CDR2 is YENEEA. V shed 3 bases, J shed 4 bases, and the junction held 3 bases outside the gene matches. The CDR3 totals 15 residues. The CDR3 spells CASSLHRGPTGELFF. The CDR3 coding sequence is TGTGCCAGCAGCTTGCACAGGGGGCCCACCGGGGAGCTGTTTTTT.

V usage is TRBV10-3 and J usage is TRBJ2-7; 7 bases align to TRBD1. Germline V CDR1 and CDR2: ENHRY, SYGVKD. The V segment lost 4 bases and the J segment 0 bases; nucleotides outside the gene matches: 0. The CDR3 is 13 amino acids. The CDR3 protein is CAISGDSSYEQYF. The CDR3 region has the DNA TGTGCCATCAGTGGGGACAGCTCCTACGAGCAGTACTTC.

This clone was detected a few times. V usage is TRBV13 and J usage is TRBJ2-1; TRBD2 matches 13 bases. Germline V gene data show CDR1 as PRHDT and CDR2 as FYEKMQ (reference sequence). CDR3 length equals 15 residues. The junction had 3 bases not matched to a gene; V was cut back by 4 bases and J by 6 bases. This CDR3 reads CASSSRTSGGNEQFF. Written as DNA, the CDR3 is TGTGCCAGCAGCTCCCGGACTAGCGGGGGCAATGAGCAGTTCTTC.

The gene calls are TRBV19 and TRBJ2-1; the match to TRBD2 covers 10 bases. The CDR3 runs 16 residues. CDR1 and CDR2 (germline): LNHDA, SQIVND (reference sequence). Trimming cost V 2 bases and J 1 base; bases outside gene matches: 2. CDR3 coding DNA: TGTGCCAGTAGTATACTAGCGGGGGAATCCTACAATGAGCAGTTCTTC. Translating gives CASSILAGESYNEQFF.

The V and J genes are TRBV2 and TRBJ2-3, with D maybe TRBD2 (6 bases). The CDR3 totals 13 residues. Trimming stripped 11 bases from V and 1 base from J, with 13 bases between. Looked up from germline, CDR1 is SNHLY and CDR2 is FYNNEI. In nucleotides, the CDR3 is TGTGCCTGGGGCGGGGCTGGCACAGATACGCAGTATTTT. This codes for CAWGGAGTDTQYF.

This chain joins TRBV9 and TRBJ1-3; D uncertain. The CDR3 has 16 amino acids. Germline loops: CDR1 SGDLS, CDR2 YYNGEE. Between the trimmed V and J ends, which lost 4 bases and 4 bases, there was a span of 18 bases. The CDR3 sequence: CASSPEGGYSGNTIYF. The CDR3 bases are TGTGCCAGCAGCCCAGAGGGAGGCTACTCCGGAAACACCATATATTTT. The variable domain in full, completed from reference TRBV9 and TRBJ1-3, reads DSGVTQTPKHLITATGQRVTLRCSPRSGDLSVYWYQQSLDQGLQFLIQYYNGEERAKGNILERFSAQQFPDLHSELNLSSLELGDSALYFCASSPEGGYSGNTIYFGEGSWLTVV.

The V and J genes are TRBV4-3 and TRBJ2-3; D possibly corresponds to TRBD2 (6 bases). V gave up 0 bases and J gave up 5 bases, with 9 bases separating them. This CDR3 region has 14 residues. The V gene's germline CDR1 is LGHNA and CDR2 YSLEER. The CDR3 DNA reads as TGCGCCAGCAGCCAAGAGGCCGGGAGAGATACGCAGTATTTT. Encoded protein: CASSQEAGRDTQYF.